The source of this T cell receptor beta chain is a study of T cells in Graves' hyperthyroidism and ophthalmopathy. Study outcomes and limitations: Blood also carried most thyroid clonotypes expanded above 0.001. A median about 7 months before onset, the model predicted ophthalmopathy.

Worth noting for this clonotype: What it recognizes is unknown. At one boundary the junction diverges from the germline segment, which might be a read error.

This CDR3 has 16 residues. Germline values: CDR1 MNHEY, CDR2 SVGAGI. Using RNA transcripts as the source, TCR beta CDR3 regions were amplified. First-round RT-PCR of the TCR CDR3 relied on the HTBI primer set. MiXCR was run by TCRdb on the multiplex PCR reads, yielding one entry per CDR3 protein. Of around 600,000 distinct CDR3 sequences in the sample, more than 15% were seen once. Over 18 months, lack of ophthalmopathy progression marked Graves' hyperthyroidism as stable. This receptor was identified in a woman younger than 45 with Graves' hyperthyroidism. Sequencing used blood. The chain recombines TRBV6-5 with TRBJ2-3; 12 bases fit TRBD2. CDR3 in amino acids: CATSSLRLAGADTQYF. In nucleotides, the CDR3 is TGTGCCACCAGTTCCCTCCGACTAGCGGGAGCAGATACGCAGTATTTT.